The TCR beta chain under discussion was sequenced for a study of patients and donors after allogeneic stem cell transplantation. This clonotype was seen more than once but under ten times. Deletions cut 0 bases from V and 4 bases from J, with 10 bases between. There are 14 residues in the CDR3. The germline CDR1 and CDR2 sequences are SGHRS and YFSETQ. TCRdb itself ran the RT-PCR reads through MiXCR, one entry per CDR3 protein. Here the sample spans around 70,000 distinct CDR3 sequences, 26% being singletons. This chain connects TRBV5-1 to TRBJ1-2; the D is unclear. This receptor was obtained from a human donor who was either an allogeneic HSCT recipient or a stem cell or donor lymphocyte infusion donor (not recorded which). It is not recorded whose cells these are; they may come from a transplant donor. The sample was blood, either unsorted or a sorted T cell fraction (not recorded which). CDR3 residues: CASSLDLRGYGYTF. For the CDR3, the DNA is TGCGCCAGCAGCTTGGACCTGCGGGGCTATGGCTACACCTTC.